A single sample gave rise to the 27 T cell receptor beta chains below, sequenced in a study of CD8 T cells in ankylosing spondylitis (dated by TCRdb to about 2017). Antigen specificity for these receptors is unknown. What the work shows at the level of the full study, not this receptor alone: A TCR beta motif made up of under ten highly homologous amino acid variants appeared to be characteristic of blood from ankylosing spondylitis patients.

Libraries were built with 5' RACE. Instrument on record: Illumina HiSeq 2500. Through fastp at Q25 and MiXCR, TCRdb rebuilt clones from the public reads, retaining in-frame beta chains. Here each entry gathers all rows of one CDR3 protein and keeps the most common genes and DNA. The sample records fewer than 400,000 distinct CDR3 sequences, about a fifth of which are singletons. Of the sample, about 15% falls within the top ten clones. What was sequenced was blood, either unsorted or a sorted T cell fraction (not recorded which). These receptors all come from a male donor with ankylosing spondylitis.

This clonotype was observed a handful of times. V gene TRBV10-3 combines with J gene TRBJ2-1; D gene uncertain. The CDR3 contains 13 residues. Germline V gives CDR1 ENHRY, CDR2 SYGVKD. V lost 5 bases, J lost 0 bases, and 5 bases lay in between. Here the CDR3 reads CAISTPSYNEQFF. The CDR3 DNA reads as TGTGCCATCAGTACACCCTCCTACAATGAGCAGTTCTTC.

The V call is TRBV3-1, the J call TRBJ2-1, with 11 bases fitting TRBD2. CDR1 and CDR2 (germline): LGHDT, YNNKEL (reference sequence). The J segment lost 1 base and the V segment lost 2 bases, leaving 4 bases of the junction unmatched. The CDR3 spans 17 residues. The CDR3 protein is CASSQLSSGRSYNEQFF. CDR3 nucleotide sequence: TGTGCCAGCAGCCAACTATCTAGCGGGAGGTCCTACAATGAGCAGTTCTTC.

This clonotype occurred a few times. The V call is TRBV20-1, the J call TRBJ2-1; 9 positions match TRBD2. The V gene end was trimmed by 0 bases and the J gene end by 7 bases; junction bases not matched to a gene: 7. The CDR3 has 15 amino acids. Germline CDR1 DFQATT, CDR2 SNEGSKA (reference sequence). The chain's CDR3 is CSARDPREGTNEQFF. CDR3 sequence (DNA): TGCAGTGCTAGAGATCCGCGGGAGGGCACAAATGAGCAGTTCTTC.

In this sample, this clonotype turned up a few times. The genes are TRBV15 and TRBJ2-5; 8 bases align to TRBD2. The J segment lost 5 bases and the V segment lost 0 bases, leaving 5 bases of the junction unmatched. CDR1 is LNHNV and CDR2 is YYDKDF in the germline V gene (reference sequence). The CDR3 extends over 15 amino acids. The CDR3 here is CATSRDRGLEETQYF. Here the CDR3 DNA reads TGTGCCACCAGCAGAGATAGGGGACTAGAGGAGACCCAGTACTTC.

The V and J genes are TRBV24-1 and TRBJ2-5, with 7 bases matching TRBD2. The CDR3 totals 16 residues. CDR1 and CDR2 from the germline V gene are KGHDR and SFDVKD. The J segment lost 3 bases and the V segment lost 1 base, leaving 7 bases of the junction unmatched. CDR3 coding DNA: TGTGCCACCAGTGATTTCACAGCGGGACGGGAAGAGACCCAGTACTTC. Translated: CATSDFTAGREETQYF.

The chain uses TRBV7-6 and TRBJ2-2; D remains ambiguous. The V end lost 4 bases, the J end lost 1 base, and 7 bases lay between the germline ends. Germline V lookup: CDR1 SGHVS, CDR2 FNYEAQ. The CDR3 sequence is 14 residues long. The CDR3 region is CASSSLKNTGELFF. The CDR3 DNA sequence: TGTGCCAGCAGCTCCCTGAAGAACACCGGGGAGCTGTTTTTT.

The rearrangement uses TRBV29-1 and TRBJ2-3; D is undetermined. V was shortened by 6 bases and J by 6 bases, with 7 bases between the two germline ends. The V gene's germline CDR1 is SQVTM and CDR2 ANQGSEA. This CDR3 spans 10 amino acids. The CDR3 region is CSVMEDTQYF. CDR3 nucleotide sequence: TGCAGCGTGATGGAGGATACGCAGTATTTT.

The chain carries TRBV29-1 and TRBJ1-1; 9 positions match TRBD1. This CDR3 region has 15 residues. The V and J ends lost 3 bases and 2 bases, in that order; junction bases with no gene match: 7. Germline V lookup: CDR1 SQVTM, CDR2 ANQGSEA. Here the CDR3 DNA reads TGCAGCGTTGAGGCGGGACAGGGAGGTAACACTGAAGCTTTCTTT. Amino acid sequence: CSVEAGQGGNTEAFF.

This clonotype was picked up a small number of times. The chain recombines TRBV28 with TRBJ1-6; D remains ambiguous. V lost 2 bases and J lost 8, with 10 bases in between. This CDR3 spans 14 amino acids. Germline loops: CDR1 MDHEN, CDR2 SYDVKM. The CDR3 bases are TGTGCCAGCAGTTTAGGCCGGGCGGATTCACCCCTCCACTTT. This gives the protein CASSLGRADSPLHF.

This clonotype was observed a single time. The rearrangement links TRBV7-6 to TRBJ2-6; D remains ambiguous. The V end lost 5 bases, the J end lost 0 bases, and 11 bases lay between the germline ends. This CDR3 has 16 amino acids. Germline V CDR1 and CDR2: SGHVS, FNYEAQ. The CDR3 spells CASSQEPFSGANVLTF. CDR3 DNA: TGTGCCAGCAGCCAGGAACCATTCTCTGGGGCCAACGTCCTGACTTTC.

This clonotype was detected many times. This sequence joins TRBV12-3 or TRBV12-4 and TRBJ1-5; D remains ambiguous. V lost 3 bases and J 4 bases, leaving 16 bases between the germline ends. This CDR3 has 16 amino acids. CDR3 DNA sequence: TGTGCCAGCAGTTTTTCTCCGGGAGAGGAGAATCAGCCCCAGCATTTT. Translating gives CASSFSPGEENQPQHF.

In DNA form, the CDR3 reads TGCGCCAGCACCCAGACAGGGGGCAAAAACATTCAGTACTTC. Translated, it gives CASTQTGGKNIQYF. The rearrangement links TRBV4-1 to TRBJ2-4; 9 bases match TRBD1. CDR1 and CDR2 (germline): MGHRA, YSYEKL. V shed 7 bases and J 3 bases; nucleotides not matched to a gene: 4. This CDR3 has 14 residues.

The DNA for the CDR3 is TGTGCCATCAGTTCAACTCGGACAGGTAGCTCCTACGAGCAGTACTTC. Its protein is CAISSTRTGSSYEQYF. V usage is TRBV10-3 and J usage is TRBJ2-7; 7 nucleotides align to TRBD1. Germline CDR1 ENHRY, CDR2 SYGVKD. This CDR3 spans 16 amino acids. The junction had 10 bases not matched to a gene; V was cut back by 5 bases and J by 0 bases.

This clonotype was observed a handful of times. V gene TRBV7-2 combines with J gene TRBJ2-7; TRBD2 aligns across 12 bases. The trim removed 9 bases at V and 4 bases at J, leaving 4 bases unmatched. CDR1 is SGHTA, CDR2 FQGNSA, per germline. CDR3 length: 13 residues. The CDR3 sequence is CARPSGRGYEQYF. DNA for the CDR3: TGTGCCAGACCTAGCGGGAGGGGGTACGAGCAGTACTTC. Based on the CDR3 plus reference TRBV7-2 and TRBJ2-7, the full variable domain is GAGVSQSPSNKVTEKGKDVELRCDPISGHTALYWYRQSLGQGLEFLIYFQGNSAPDKSGLPSDRFSAERTGGSVSTLTIQRTQQEDSAVYLCARPSGRGYEQYFGPGTRLTVT.

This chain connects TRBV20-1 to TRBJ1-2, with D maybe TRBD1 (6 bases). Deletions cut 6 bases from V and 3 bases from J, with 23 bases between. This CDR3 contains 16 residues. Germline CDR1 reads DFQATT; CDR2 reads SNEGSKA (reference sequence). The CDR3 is CSAPPGGEPNYYGYTF. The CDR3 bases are TGCAGTGCCCCCCCCGGGGGCGAGCCCAACTACTATGGCTACACCTTC.

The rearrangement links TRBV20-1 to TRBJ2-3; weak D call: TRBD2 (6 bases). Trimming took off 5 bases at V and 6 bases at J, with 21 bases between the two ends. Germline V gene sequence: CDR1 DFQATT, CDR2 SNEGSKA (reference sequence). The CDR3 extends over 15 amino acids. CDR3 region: CSAQPGPLGRDTQYF. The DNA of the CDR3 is TGCAGTGCTCAACCGGGACCCCTAGGGAGGGATACGCAGTATTTT.

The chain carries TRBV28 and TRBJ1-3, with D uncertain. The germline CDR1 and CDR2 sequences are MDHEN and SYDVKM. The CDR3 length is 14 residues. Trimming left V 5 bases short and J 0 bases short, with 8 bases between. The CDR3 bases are TGTGCCAGCAGTCCCTACAGCTCTGGAAACACCATATATTTT. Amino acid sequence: CASSPYSSGNTIYF.

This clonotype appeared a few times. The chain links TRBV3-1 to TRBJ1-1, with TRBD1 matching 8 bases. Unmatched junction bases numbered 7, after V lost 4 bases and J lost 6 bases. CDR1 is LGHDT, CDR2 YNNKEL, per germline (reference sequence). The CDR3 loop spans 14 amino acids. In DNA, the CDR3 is TGTGCCAGCAGCCTTCGACAGGGGCCAGCTGAAGCTTTCTTT. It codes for CASSLRQGPAEAFF.

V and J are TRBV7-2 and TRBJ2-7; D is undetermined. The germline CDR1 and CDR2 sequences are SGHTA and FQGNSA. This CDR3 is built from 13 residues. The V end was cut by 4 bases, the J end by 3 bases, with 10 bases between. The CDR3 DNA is TGTGCCAGCAGCTATGAAACTGACTACGAGCAGTACTTC. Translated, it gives CASSYETDYEQYF.

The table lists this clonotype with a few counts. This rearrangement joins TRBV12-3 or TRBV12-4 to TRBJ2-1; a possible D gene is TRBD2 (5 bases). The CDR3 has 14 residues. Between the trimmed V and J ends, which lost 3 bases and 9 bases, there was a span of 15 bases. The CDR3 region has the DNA TGTGCCAGCAGTTTTGAGGGTGGAAGAGGTGAGCAGTTCTTC. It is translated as CASSFEGGRGEQFF.

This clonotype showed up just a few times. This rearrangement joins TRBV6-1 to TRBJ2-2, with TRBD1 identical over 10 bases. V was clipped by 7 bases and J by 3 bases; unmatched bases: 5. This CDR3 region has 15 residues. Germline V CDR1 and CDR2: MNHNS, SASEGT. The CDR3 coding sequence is TGTGCCAGCACCTTTGACAGGGGGCACACCGGGGAGCTGTTTTTT. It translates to CASTFDRGHTGELFF.

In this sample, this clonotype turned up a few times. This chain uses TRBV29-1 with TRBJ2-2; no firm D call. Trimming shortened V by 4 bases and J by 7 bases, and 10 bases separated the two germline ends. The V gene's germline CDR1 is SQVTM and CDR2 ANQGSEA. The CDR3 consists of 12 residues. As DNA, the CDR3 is TGCAGCGTTGGGTTCCTCGACGGGGAGCTGTTTTTT. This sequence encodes CSVGFLDGELFF.

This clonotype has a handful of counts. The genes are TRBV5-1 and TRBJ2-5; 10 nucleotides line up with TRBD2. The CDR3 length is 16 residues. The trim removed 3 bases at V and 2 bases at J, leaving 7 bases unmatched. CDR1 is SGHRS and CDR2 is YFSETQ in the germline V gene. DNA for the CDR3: TGCGCCAGCAGCTCAACCGGACTAGCGGAGCAAGAGACCCAGTACTTC. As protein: CASSSTGLAEQETQYF.

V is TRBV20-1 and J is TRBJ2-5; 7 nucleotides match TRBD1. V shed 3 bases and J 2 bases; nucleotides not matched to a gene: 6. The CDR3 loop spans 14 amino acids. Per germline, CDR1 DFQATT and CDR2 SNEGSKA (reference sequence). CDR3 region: CSARETGRQETQYF. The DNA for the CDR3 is TGCAGTGCTAGGGAGACAGGGCGGCAAGAGACCCAGTACTTC.

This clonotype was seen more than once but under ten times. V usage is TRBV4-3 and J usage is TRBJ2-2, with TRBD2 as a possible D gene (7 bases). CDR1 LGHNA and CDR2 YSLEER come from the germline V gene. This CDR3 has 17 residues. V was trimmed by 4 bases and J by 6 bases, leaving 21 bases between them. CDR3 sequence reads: CASSRGLAADFPGELFF. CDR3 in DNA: TGCGCCAGCAGCCGGGGGCTAGCGGCCGATTTCCCCGGGGAGCTGTTTTTT.

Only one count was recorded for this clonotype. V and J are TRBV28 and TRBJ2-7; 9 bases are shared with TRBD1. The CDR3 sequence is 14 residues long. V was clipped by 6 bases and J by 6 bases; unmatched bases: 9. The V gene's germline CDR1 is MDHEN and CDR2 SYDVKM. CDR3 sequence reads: CASRQSGQGREQYF. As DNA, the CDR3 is TGTGCCAGCAGACAATCGGGACAGGGACGCGAGCAGTACTTC.

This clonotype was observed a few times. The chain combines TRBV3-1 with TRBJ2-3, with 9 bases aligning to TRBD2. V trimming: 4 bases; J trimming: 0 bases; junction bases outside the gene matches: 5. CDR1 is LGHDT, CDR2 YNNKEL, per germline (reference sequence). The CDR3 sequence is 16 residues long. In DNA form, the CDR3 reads TGTGCCAGCAGCCCTTGGACTAGCGAGAGCACAGATACGCAGTATTTT. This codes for CASSPWTSESTDTQYF.